Listed below are T cell receptor beta chains from one sample, sequenced in a study of T-cell reconstitution after alpha-beta-depleted transplantation in children. One entry per CDR3 protein, called by TCRdb with MiXCR from the PCR reads. Among about 600,000 distinct CDR3 sequences listed, about 23% were seen once. This specimen consisted of PBMCs, mostly from graft donor cells, obtained 360 days after TCRalphabeta/CD19-depleted stem cell transplant. Receptors originate from a boy younger than two who had a stem cell transplant for acute myeloid leukemia, so the T cells may come from the graft donor. Both conserved end residues are part of each CDR3. Only some rows state a clone size, as once, few, many or a class for expanded clones.

V: TRBV5-1
size: .
J: TRBJ2-2
CDR3: CASSQERAGNTGELFF

V: TRBV29-1
size: .
J: TRBJ1-2
CDR3: CSVVEEANYGYTF

V: TRBV7-2
size: .
J: TRBJ2-3
CDR3: CASSSERHASGQYF

V: TRBV5-3
size: .
J: TRBJ2-2
CDR3: CAMSSGLASGFAGELFF

V: TRBV20-1
size: few
J: TRBJ2-5
CDR3: CSAKVSDYRDQETQYF

V: TRBV5-6
size: once
J: TRBJ2-1
CDR3: CASSLDPGMDEQFF

V: TRBV4-1
size: many
J: TRBJ2-1
CDR3: CASSREEQGWEQFF

V: TRBV28
size: many
J: TRBJ2-5
CDR3: CASIPAGLATPGTQYF

V: TRBV12-3/TRBV12-4
size: many
J: TRBJ2-5
CDR3: CASSWKGAETQYF

V: TRBV18
size: few
J: TRBJ2-6
CDR3: CASSRTGVGSGANVLTF

V: TRBV29-1
size: .
J: TRBJ2-1
CDR3: CSAPGPGGNEQFF

V: TRBV18
size: .
J: TRBJ1-4
CDR3: CASSPRAARDEKLFF

V: TRBV29-1
size: few
J: TRBJ2-2
CDR3: CSAQPQAANTGELFF

V: TRBV29-1
size: few
J: TRBJ1-3
CDR3: CSVGGTGGGNTIYF

V: TRBV20-1
size: .
J: TRBJ2-3
CDR3: CSAYSKGYLSTDTQYF

V: TRBV9
size: many
J: TRBJ2-2
CDR3: CASSVSGTTITGELFF

V: TRBV20-1
size: .
J: TRBJ2-3
CDR3: CSARRPMGSDTQYF

V: TRBV30
size: .
J: TRBJ2-2
CDR3: CAWSVSTDAGELFF

V: TRBV12-3/TRBV12-4
size: .
J: TRBJ1-5
CDR3: CASSLERDSRQPQHF

V: TRBV29-1
size: many
J: TRBJ2-7
CDR3: CSVAIRTVTPFSYEQYF

V: TRBV15
size: .
J: TRBJ2-5
CDR3: CATSQITRGRVHETQYF

V: TRBV11-2
size: many
J: TRBJ2-5
CDR3: CASSIYHGRTPDETQYF

V: TRBV28
size: .
J: TRBJ2-6
CDR3: CASSPSRDISGANVLTF

V: TRBV7-9
size: .
J: TRBJ2-5
CDR3: CASSLARPSEETQYF

V: TRBV6-1
size: .
J: TRBJ2-1
CDR3: CASSDQPGLAGHEQFF

V: TRBV9
size: many
J: TRBJ1-6
CDR3: CASSGWDGNSPLHF

V: TRBV7-9
size: many
J: TRBJ2-6
CDR3: CASRGLSGANVLTF

V: TRBV20-1
size: many
J: TRBJ2-1
CDR3: CSALKQGASSYNEQFF

V: TRBV9
size: many
J: TRBJ2-7
CDR3: CASSVEVEYEQYF

V: TRBV20-1
size: once
J: TRBJ1-6
CDR3: CSARGGQAYNSPLHF

V: TRBV11-2
size: .
J: TRBJ2-7
CDR3: CASSLGEAYEQYF

V: TRBV29-1
size: .
J: TRBJ1-2
CDR3: CSAGLGYGYTF

V: TRBV12-3/TRBV12-4
size: .
J: TRBJ2-3
CDR3: CASSLWNPDTDTPYF

V: TRBV4-1
size: many
J: TRBJ1-1
CDR3: CASSQAQGRTEAFF

V: TRBV28
size: few
J: TRBJ2-1
CDR3: CASSLGTREQFF

V: TRBV28
size: few
J: TRBJ1-2
CDR3: CASTKTGVAYGYTF

V: TRBV18
size: .
J: TRBJ2-7
CDR3: CASSPDETGTGYEQYF

V: TRBV25-1
size: many
J: TRBJ1-3
CDR3: CASRGSYSGNTIYF

V: TRBV7-6
size: many
J: TRBJ2-2
CDR3: CASSPRQGGTGELFF

V: TRBV6-5
size: few
J: TRBJ1-1
CDR3: CASSYDKLSEAFF

V: TRBV20-1
size: many
J: TRBJ1-1
CDR3: CSARVGANTEAFF

V: TRBV28
size: .
J: TRBJ2-4
CDR3: CASSYQDLAKNIQYF

V: TRBV20-1
size: .
J: TRBJ1-2
CDR3: CSASRGQDGNGYTF